The sequence of this T cell receptor beta chain was determined in a study of beta chain features in type 1 diabetes listed by TCRdb under 2018. Regarding the complete study: No differences in mean age, gender distribution, total cell number or subset yield were found between patients and healthy donors. A total of some 100,000,000 sorted cells were examined across all samples, and a strong correlation was observed between cell number per subset and RNA yield. Whereas all 30 or so donors provided naive and central memory subsets, regulatory and stem cell-like memory subsets were isolated from just 8 patients and about 8 healthy donors. The study compared TCRB repertoires of sorted circulating CD4+ T cell subsets between recently diagnosed type 1 diabetes patients and matched healthy donors.

Each donor gave one peripheral blood draw, averaging approximately 120 mL, which was collected into heparinised tubes. A BD FACSAria II was used to sort naive, central memory, regulatory and stem cell-like memory CD4+ T cells with a panel that included CD45RO, CCR7, CD25, CD127, CD95 and CD27. Purity was above 95% for every sorted population. PBMCs were separated immediately by Lymphoprep density gradient centrifugation and were stained directly, without being cultured. Samples were stained and sorted in pairs, with one healthy donor and one patient per experiment, so that batch effects were minimized. The CDR3 starts with the cysteine, ends with the phenylalanine, and has 16 residues. Of the read, only the CDR3 DNA is kept; its 48 bases are in frame from base 1. V gives up 0 bases and J gives up 2 bases, and the segment between their germline ends measures 16 bases. CDR1 and CDR2 (GTSNPN, SVGIG) derive from the germline V gene (reference sequence).

Note on this clone: Its antigen is still unknown. It has no much larger one-base neighbor in the sample; base qualities were not kept.

The entire amount of isolated RNA was reverse transcribed using the High Capacity cDNA Reverse Transcription Kit, so the sequenced TCRB transcripts were expressed ones. Naive, central memory and regulatory T cell samples underwent deep immunoSEQ sequencing, averaging about 3.57 million total reads per sample. Sorted cells were lysed in RLT buffer and RNA was extracted with DNase-treated RNeasy Micro or Mini kits, depending on cell number. To prevent cross-contamination, every cell subset was processed on its own, while patient and healthy donor samples were processed together. Using the immunoSEQ multiplex PCR, TCRB sequences were amplified from cDNA into 87-bp fragments spanning the CDR3 region. Amplicons were sequenced on the Illumina HiSeq platform. For the original study's pipeline: PCR bias was corrected computationally using synthetic template baselines, and reads within Hamming distance 2 were collapsed, with unmergeable singletons discarded. Reads were aligned against IMGT so that V, D and J genes, CDR3 length and insertions or deletions at six rearrangement sites could be assigned. Within each subset, clonotype counts were normalized to sorted cell number, after which true diversity and Gini coefficients were computed with the tcR R package. Repertoire sharing was quantified using the overlap coefficient calculated on TCRB nucleotide sequences. Out-of-frame TCRB sequences from naive cells were analyzed to stand in for the pre-selection repertoire. TCRdb provides this immuneACCESS table in a form limited to in-frame rearrangements. Some clones are lacking; in checked studies, under half of them reflect an unresolved V gene, and why the rest are absent is not known. That table furnishes V, J and clone size, whereas the DNA furnished D and trimming. The sample table shows 200,000 to 250,000 clones, and 68% are seen once. The biggest ten clones account for roughly 0.048% of the sample.

Overall results and qualifications from the work: Naive, central memory and regulatory TCRB repertoires appeared to be more similar among patients than among healthy donors. Because cDNA rather than genomic DNA was sequenced, highly expressing activated cells could have been over-represented, although no difference in activation and CD3 levels was found between groups. Because the HLA sub-analyses included only small numbers of individuals, any influence of HLA type on TCRB rearrangement was left unresolved. In all four CD4+ subsets, TCRB CDR3 length was moderately but significantly shorter in type 1 diabetes patients. Patients with type 1 diabetes made fewer insertions and deleted more nucleotides at VDJ recombination sites, implying thymic rearrangement abnormalities. PCR may preferentially amplify shorter templates, but because patient and control samples were amplified and corrected together, any resulting skew would affect both groups equally.

The source material was naive CD4+ T cells from blood. The cell subset or site label corresponds to: true naive CD4+ T cells. This clonotype was obtained from a man younger than 45 in good health. The receptor chain draws on TRBV30 and TRBJ2-5; the D segment cannot be called with confidence. At the DNA level, the sequence is TGTGCCTGGAGTGTAGGCGGACGATCGAGACAAGAGACCCAGTACTTC. Translated, this gives CAWSVGGRSRQETQYF.